Listed here are 9 T cell receptor beta chains from one sample, sequenced in a study of cytomegalovirus exposure and HLA in healthy donors. PCR involved 60 Vbeta and 13 Jbeta primers. This table comes from immunoSEQ multiplex PCR, and its TCRdb copy is limited to in-frame clones, with some not included. Of around 150,000 clones detected, 78% appear once; the ten largest clones hold more than 1.2%. Sequencing was performed on PBMCs. The receptors shown here come from a male donor in good health and CMV-seronegative.

The chain carries TRBV9 and TRBJ2-7, with TRBD2 matching over 10 bases. CDR1 and CDR2 from the germline V gene are SGDLS and YYNGEE. This CDR3 spans 14 amino acids. The J segment lost 9 bases and the V segment lost 3 bases, leaving 9 bases of the junction unmatched. The CDR3 spells CASSGGLAAGVQYF. The DNA of the CDR3 is TGTGCCAGCAGCGGTGGACTAGCGGCGGGCGTGCAGTACTTC.

The chain links TRBV11-2 to TRBJ2-1, with D possibly being TRBD2 (5 bases). Germline values: CDR1 SGHAT, CDR2 FQNNGV. This CDR3 is built from 14 residues. Trimming shortened V by 5 bases and J by 4 bases, and 12 bases separated the two germline ends. CDR3 in amino acids: CASSPTEVYNEQFF. CDR3 bases: TGTGCCAGCAGCCCTACGGAGGTGTACAATGAGCAGTTCTTC.

V gene TRBV19 combines with J gene TRBJ2-2; 10 nucleotides align to TRBD1. CDR1 and CDR2 from the germline V gene are LNHDA and SQIVND (reference sequence). CDR3 length: 14 residues. The V and J ends lost 5 bases and 4 bases, in that order; junction bases with no gene match: 1. CDR3 coding DNA: TGTGCCAGTAGTGACAGGGGGCTCACCGGGGAGCTGTTTTTT. Protein: CASSDRGLTGELFF.

V gene TRBV15 combines with J gene TRBJ2-4, with TRBD1 identical over 11 bases. Germline CDR1 and CDR2: LNHNV and YYDKDF (reference sequence). Unmatched junction bases numbered 10, after V lost 2 bases and J lost 1 base. The CDR3 extends over 19 amino acids. CDR3 bases: TGTGCCACCAGCAGACCGGGACAGGGGGGTAGTTTGGCCAAAAACATTCAGTACTTC. Translating it yields CATSRPGQGGSLAKNIQYF.

This rearrangement joins TRBV28 to TRBJ1-4; possible D gene TRBD1, 6 bases. Germline V CDR1 and CDR2: MDHEN, SYDVKM. The CDR3 is made up of 16 amino acids. Trimming took off 2 bases at V and 8 bases at J, with 18 bases between the two ends. CDR3: CASSLIGGAVGEKLFF. The CDR3 DNA sequence: TGTGCCAGCAGTTTAATCGGGGGGGCGGTCGGGGAAAAACTGTTTTTT.

The chain couples TRBV18 to TRBJ1-6; TRBD1 agrees at 10 bases. The CDR3 extends over 17 amino acids. Germline CDR1 KGHSH, CDR2 LQKENI. V trimming: 0 bases; J trimming: 8 bases; junction bases outside the gene matches: 7. The CDR3 sequence is CASSPPRTGGRDSPLHF. The CDR3, as DNA: TGTGCCAGCTCACCACCTCGGACAGGGGGGCGGGATTCACCCCTCCACTTT.

V gene TRBV7-2 combines with J gene TRBJ1-4, with D possibly TRBD1 on 5 matching bases. V lost 5 bases and J lost 2, with 9 bases in between. This CDR3 region has 14 residues. CDR1 SGHTA and CDR2 FQGNSA come from the germline V gene. The CDR3 spells CASSPGGTNEKLFF. CDR3 bases: TGTGCCAGCAGCCCCGGGGGGACTAATGAAAAACTGTTTTTT.

The rearrangement links TRBV4-3 to TRBJ2-3; D is possibly TRBD2 (7 bases). This CDR3 is 13 amino acids long. The germline V gene has CDR1 LGHNA and CDR2 YSLEER. The V end lost 10 bases, the J end lost 2 bases, and 13 bases lay between the germline ends. The CDR3 here is CATRGANTDTQYF. CDR3 DNA sequence: TGCGCCACCCGGGGGGCCAACACAGATACGCAGTATTTT.

The table lists this clone with a count of one. A junction boundary mismatches the germline segment, possibly from a read error. The rearrangement joins TRBV7-9 to TRBJ1-6; D is unresolved. In germline, CDR1 is SEHNR, CDR2 FQNEAQ (reference sequence). This CDR3 has 12 amino acids. CDR3 amino acids: CASSSDNSPLHF. The CDR3 nucleotides are TGTGCCAGCAGCTCCGATAATTCACCCCTCCACTTT.